The 32 T cell receptor beta chains reported below all come from one sample, sequenced in a study of lymphopenia after photon versus proton radiotherapy. The method was immunoSEQ multiplex PCR; TCRdb's version includes in-frame clones alone and lacks a portion of them. The table shows approximately 91,000 clones, with around 88% occurring only once. Source: peripheral blood, taken from a patient treated with proton-based radiotherapy. The receptors derive from a man between 60 and 70 years old with pancreatic cancer.

The chain joins TRBV30 to TRBJ1-3; D not certain. V was cut by 5 bases and J by 4 bases, with 9 bases left in between. Germline CDR1 is GTSNPN and CDR2 is SVGIG (reference sequence). The CDR3 consists of 12 residues. In DNA form, the CDR3 reads TGTGCCTGGGCCCGTGGGGGAAACACCATATATTTT. Residues: CAWARGGNTIYF.

DNA for the CDR3: TGTGCCAGCAGCTTAGCGCCGTCAAAGGAGCAGTTCTTC. This encodes CASSLAPSKEQFF. This chain links TRBV7-2 with TRBJ2-1, with D unresolved. This CDR3 has 13 amino acids. With 0 bases removed from V and 10 bases from J, the gap between germline ends came to 10 bases. CDR1 is SGHTA, CDR2 FQGNSA, per germline.

V and J are TRBV18 and TRBJ2-7, with 9 bases that match TRBD1. Germline V gives CDR1 KGHSH, CDR2 LQKENI. With 1 base clipped from V and 5 bases from J, the junction kept 12 bases outside the gene matches. The length of the CDR3 is 17 residues. DNA for the CDR3: TGTGCCAGCTCACCACAGGGGGTGGGGACAGGGATCCACGAGCAGTACTTC. Translation: CASSPQGVGTGIHEQYF.

V is TRBV14 and J is TRBJ2-1, with 9 bases identical to TRBD2. This CDR3 spans 15 amino acids. Unmatched junction bases numbered 15, after V lost 4 bases and J lost 14 bases. Per the germline V gene, CDR1 is SGHDN and CDR2 is FVKESK. The DNA for the CDR3 is TGTGCCAGCAGCCCGAGAGTGAGCGGGAGGCCCGCAAAGTTCTTC. Translation: CASSPRVSGRPAKFF.

The chain is built from TRBV6-1 and TRBJ1-1, with D possibly matching TRBD1 (5 bases). V lost 7 bases and J lost 1, with 10 bases in between. Germline CDR1 MNHNS, CDR2 SASEGT. The CDR3 consists of 13 residues. CDR3: CASTGRPNTEAFF. DNA of the CDR3: TGTGCCAGCACGGGGCGGCCGAACACTGAAGCTTTCTTT.

V usage is TRBV29-1 and J usage is TRBJ1-1; D is unresolved. This CDR3 is built from 10 residues. V gave up 3 bases and J gave up 2 bases, with 1 base separating them. The germline V gene encodes CDR1 SQVTM and CDR2 ANQGSEA. CDR3 nucleotide sequence: TGCAGCGTTGATAACACTGAAGCTTTCTTT. Protein product: CSVDNTEAFF. Together with reference TRBV29-1 and TRBJ1-1, the CDR3 gives the full variable domain: SAVISQKPSRDICQRGTSLTIQCQVDSQVTMMFWYRQQPGQSLTLIATANQGSEATYESGFVIDKFPISRPNLTFSTLTVSNMSPEDSSIYLCSVDNTEAFFGQGTRLTVV.

The chain employs TRBV7-2 and TRBJ2-3, with D perhaps matching TRBD1 (5 bases). With 6 bases removed from V and 3 bases from J, the gap between germline ends came to 16 bases. The V gene's germline CDR1 is SGHTA and CDR2 FQGNSA. CDR3 length equals 15 residues. The CDR3 DNA sequence: TGTGCCAGCAGGGAATGGGGCGCCCGGACAGATACGCAGTATTTT. This sequence encodes CASREWGARTDTQYF.

This chain connects TRBV5-4 to TRBJ2-1, with 7 bases matching TRBD2. Germline V gene data show CDR1 as SGHNT and CDR2 as YYREEE (reference sequence). There are 16 residues in the CDR3. Trimming at V came to 2 bases and at J to 0 bases, leaving 5 bases not matched to a gene. The CDR3 reads CASSFGGSSSYNEQFF. CDR3 nucleotides: TGTGCCAGCAGCTTTGGCGGGAGTAGCTCCTACAATGAGCAGTTCTTC.

This chain uses TRBV28 with TRBJ1-2, with TRBD1 matching 7 bases. This CDR3 spans 15 amino acids. CDR1 is MDHEN, CDR2 SYDVKM, per germline. Losses at the gene ends were 6 bases for V and 0 bases for J; bases not matched to a gene: 7. CDR3 DNA: TGTGCCAGCAGAAAGCGGGACAGTGCTAACTATGGCTACACCTTC. Its translation: CASRKRDSANYGYTF.

The chain links TRBV4-1 to TRBJ2-2; 8 bases agree with TRBD1. V was pared by 1 base and J by 1 base, with 2 bases of the junction left unmatched. This CDR3 is built from 16 residues. Germline loops: CDR1 MGHRA, CDR2 YSYEKL. The CDR3 here is CASSQVGQGNTGELFF. As DNA, the CDR3 is TGCGCCAGCAGCCAAGTTGGACAGGGGAACACCGGGGAGCTGTTTTTT.

This sequence joins TRBV6-1 and TRBJ2-7; possible D gene TRBD2, 6 bases. The CDR3 spans 14 residues. CDR1 and CDR2 from the germline V gene are MNHNS and SASEGT. Trimming removed 6 bases at V and 4 bases at J, with 16 bases between. CDR3 sequence: CASRTPGLPYEQYF. The CDR3 DNA follows: TGTGCCAGCAGGACACCGGGACTCCCATACGAGCAGTACTTC.

The chain has TRBV5-5 and TRBJ2-1; possibly TRBD2 for D (6 bases). V lost 4 bases to trimming and J lost 10 bases, with 18 bases between them. Germline CDR1 reads SGHKS; CDR2 reads YYEKEE (reference sequence). The CDR3 is 14 amino acids. The CDR3 reads CASSLVPGGVEQFF. CDR3 in DNA: TGTGCCAGCAGCCTGGTCCCCGGAGGGGTGGAGCAGTTCTTC.

This clone has a handful of counts. This chain connects TRBV6-6 to TRBJ2-3, with D possibly matching TRBD2 (5 bases). Germline loops: CDR1 MNHNY, CDR2 SVGAGI (reference sequence). This CDR3 has 16 residues. The V end was cut by 4 bases, the J end by 2 bases, with 16 bases between. Here the CDR3 reads CASSWGARRATDTQYF. The CDR3 nucleotides are TGTGCCAGCAGTTGGGGAGCGCGGCGGGCCACAGATACGCAGTATTTT.

V usage is TRBV30 and J usage is TRBJ2-1; the D is unclear. V was pared by 7 bases and J by 6 bases, with 13 bases between. The CDR3 is 12 residues long. Germline CDR1 and CDR2: GTSNPN and SVGIG (reference sequence). CDR3 residues: CASNLRRNEQFF. The CDR3 DNA is TGTGCCTCGAATCTCCGGCGCAATGAGCAGTTCTTC.

The chain carries TRBV4-2 and TRBJ1-2, with a possible D match to TRBD1 (6 bases). CDR3 size: 16 residues. With 0 bases removed from V and 0 bases from J, the gap between germline ends came to 11 bases. Germline CDR1 reads LGHNA; CDR2 reads YNFKEQ. As DNA, the CDR3 is TGTGCCAGCAGCCAAGATTCAGGGGCCTCTAACTATGGCTACACCTTC. Encoded protein: CASSQDSGASNYGYTF.

The chain carries TRBV28 and TRBJ2-6; no clear D. The CDR3 sequence is 13 residues long. Trimming took off 3 bases at V and 2 bases at J, with 2 bases between the two ends. Germline CDR1 is MDHEN and CDR2 is SYDVKM. The CDR3 protein is CASSLTGANVLTF. CDR3 coding DNA: TGTGCCAGCAGTTTGACTGGGGCCAACGTCCTGACTTTC.

CDR3 DNA: TGTGCCAGCAGCCAAGGGGTGGGGGGACTGGCCAAAAACATTCAGTACTTC. This codes for CASSQGVGGLAKNIQYF. This chain joins TRBV4-2 and TRBJ2-4; TRBD2 is a possible D gene (6 bases). This CDR3 spans 17 amino acids. Germline values: CDR1 LGHNA, CDR2 YNFKEQ. V was shortened by 1 base and J by 1 base, with 14 bases between the two germline ends.

J is TRBJ2-7 and V is TRBV21-1; whether TRBD1, the table's D call, matches the DNA was not checked. TRBV21-1 is reported as a pseudogene. This CDR3 spans 15 amino acids. This CDR3 is CASSKTDRGHYEQYF. Here the CDR3 DNA reads TGTGCCAGCAGCAAAACGGACAGGGGGCATTACGAGCAGTACTTC.

The V gene is TRBV7-2, the J gene TRBJ1-4; D is perhaps TRBD1 (5 bases). The germline V and J ends were trimmed by 1 base and 8 bases, with 11 bases remaining between them. This CDR3 is built from 14 residues. CDR1 is SGHTA, CDR2 FQGNSA, per germline. The CDR3, as DNA: TGTGCCAGCAGCTTAGGGGGGGTTTTGGAAAAACTGTTTTTT. It codes for CASSLGGVLEKLFF.

J is TRBJ2-7 and V is TRBV27; D may be TRBD1 (7 bases). V lost 6 bases to trimming and J lost 7 bases, with 19 bases between them. The length of the CDR3 is 14 residues. Germline CDR1 and CDR2: MNHEY and SMNVEV (reference sequence). The chain's CDR3 is CASRRQGGVGEQYF. In DNA, the CDR3 is TGTGCCAGCAGAAGACAGGGAGGAGTGGGGGAGCAGTACTTC.

The chain combines TRBV11-2 with TRBJ1-3; D remains unclear. Germline V CDR1 and CDR2: SGHAT, FQNNGV. The CDR3 loop spans 12 amino acids. The V end was cut by 5 bases, the J end by 7 bases, with 9 bases between. CDR3 in amino acids: CASSPSRNTIYF. CDR3 bases: TGTGCCAGCAGCCCTTCGCGGAACACCATATATTTT.

V is TRBV28 and J is TRBJ1-2; perhaps TRBD1 as D (5 bases). V was shortened by 6 bases and J by 4 bases, with 9 bases between the two germline ends. The CDR3 totals 12 residues. The germline V gene has CDR1 MDHEN and CDR2 SYDVKM. The CDR3 region is CASSSGFYGYTF. CDR3 DNA: TGTGCCAGCAGCTCAGGGTTCTATGGCTACACCTTC.

This chain joins TRBV7-8 and TRBJ2-2, with D possibly being TRBD2 (6 bases). Between the trimmed V and J ends, which lost 7 bases and 0 bases, there was a span of 15 bases. The CDR3 loop spans 16 amino acids. CDR1 is SGHVS, CDR2 FQNEAQ, per germline. In nucleotides, the CDR3 is TGTGCCAGCACCCCGATTACGGGGGCGAACACCGGGGAGCTGTTTTTT. Protein product: CASTPITGANTGELFF.

This clone showed up just a few times. The J gene is TRBJ1-2, the V gene TRBV23-1, with D possibly being TRBD1 (5 bases). TRBV23-1 is reported as an ORF; its role is uncertain. This CDR3 is 12 amino acids long. V gave up 2 bases and J gave up 7 bases, with 8 bases separating them. This CDR3 reads CASSQQGSGYTF. The CDR3 DNA sequence: TGCGCCAGCAGTCAACAGGGATCTGGCTACACCTTC.

The J gene is TRBJ2-2, the V gene TRBV5-5, with 9 positions matching TRBD1. This CDR3 is 18 amino acids long. CDR1 and CDR2 from the germline V gene are SGHKS and YYEKEE (reference sequence). Germline trimming cut 2 bases from V and 6 bases from J; bases unmatched to any gene: 14. The CDR3 DNA is TGTGCCAGCAGCTTACAATACCGGGACAGGGTTATTCCCGGGGAGCTGTTTTTT. The encoded protein is CASSLQYRDRVIPGELFF.

This chain links TRBV19 with TRBJ1-1, with 7 bases identical to TRBD1. There are 13 residues in the CDR3. V trimming: 5 bases; J trimming: 7 bases; junction bases outside the gene matches: 7. Germline V gene lookup returns CDR1 LNHDA and CDR2 SQIVND (reference sequence). The CDR3 sequence: CASSHQGVNEAFF. The CDR3 DNA follows: TGTGCCAGTAGTCATCAGGGGGTCAATGAAGCTTTCTTT.

This clone is deemed medium-sized (0.01 to 0.1%). This sequence joins TRBV7-9 and TRBJ2-7; D gene ambiguous. There are 14 residues in the CDR3. Germline V gene data show CDR1 as SEHNR and CDR2 as FQNEAQ (reference sequence). V dropped 0 bases and J dropped 4 bases, with 10 bases sitting between them. DNA of the CDR3: TGTGCCAGCAGCTTAGCGAATTCCTTTTACGAGCAGTACTTC. Encoded protein: CASSLANSFYEQYF.

The V and J genes are TRBV5-6 and TRBJ2-3; no clear D. The ends were cut back, 0 bases at V and 5 bases at J, with 7 bases in the middle. CDR3 size: 13 residues. Germline-derived CDR1 and CDR2 are SGHDT and YYEEEE. CDR3 nucleotides: TGTGCCAGCAGCTTGGAAGGCGGAGATACGCAGTATTTT. Amino acid sequence: CASSLEGGDTQYF.

J is TRBJ2-7 and V is TRBV7-6; D is possibly TRBD2 (5 bases). There are 16 residues in the CDR3. Trimming shortened V by 0 bases and J by 0 bases, and 12 bases separated the two germline ends. The germline V gene encodes CDR1 SGHVS and CDR2 FNYEAQ. This CDR3 reads CASSLAVSGSSYEQYF. CDR3 nucleotides: TGTGCCAGCAGCTTAGCGGTGAGCGGTAGCTCCTACGAGCAGTACTTC. The full variable domain, with the rest looked up from reference TRBV7-6 and TRBJ2-7, is GAGVSQSPRYKVTKRGQDVALRCDPISGHVSLYWYRQALGQGPEFLTYFNYEAQQDKSGLPNDRFSAERPEGSISTLTIQRTEQRDSAMYRCASSLAVSGSSYEQYFGPGTRLTVT.

V and J are TRBV19 and TRBJ1-1; 8 bases are shared with TRBD1. Trimming removed 3 bases from V and 1 base from J; junction bases left unmatched: 7. CDR1 is LNHDA, CDR2 SQIVND, per germline (reference sequence). The CDR3 totals 16 residues. CDR3 sequence (DNA): TGTGCCAGTAGTATCCCGGGACAGGCATCGAACACTGAAGCTTTCTTT. Amino acid sequence: CASSIPGQASNTEAFF. Looking up the rest from reference TRBV19 and TRBJ1-1 gives the full variable domain: DGGITQSPKYLFRKEGQNVTLSCEQNLNHDAMYWYRQDPGQGLRLIYYSQIVNDFQKGDIAEGYSVSREKKESFPLTVTSAQKNPTAFYLCASSIPGQASNTEAFFGQGTRLTVV.

The chain uses TRBV29-1 and TRBJ2-5; weak D call: TRBD1 (5 bases). The length of the CDR3 is 13 residues. Germline V gene data show CDR1 as SQVTM and CDR2 as ANQGSEA. V lost 3 bases and J 0 bases, leaving 8 bases between the germline ends. The CDR3 sequence: CSVEGPNQETQYF. CDR3 sequence (DNA): TGCAGCGTTGAGGGGCCCAACCAAGAGACCCAGTACTTC.

This clone came up once. The genes are TRBV29-1 and TRBJ2-2; D ambiguous. The CDR3 consists of 12 residues. The V end lost 3 bases, the J end lost 5 bases, and 7 bases lay between the germline ends. Germline V lookup: CDR1 SQVTM, CDR2 ANQGSEA. The CDR3 DNA is TGCAGCGTTGATTCGACGACCGGGGAGCTGTTTTTT. This translates into CSVDSTTGELFF.